Given below is one TCR beta chain in context. Its antigen is unidentified. Researchers ran the PCR with 60 Vbeta and 13 Jbeta primers. Data came from immunoSEQ multiplex PCR; TCRdb stores just in-frame clones and leaves some out. Of 180,000 or so clones in the sample, 65% to 85% are singletons; the top ten hold about 0.1%. This record comes from a study of cytomegalovirus exposure and HLA in healthy donors. Study-wide results and limits: Donors were assumed by presence/absence analyses to have roughly uniform sequencing depth.

Sequenced input: PBMCs. This clonotype was sampled from a boy between 2 and 10 years old in good health and CMV-seronegative.

The CDR3 region is CASSRMGQGAIFSYNEQFF. The CDR3 nucleotides read TGTGCCAGCAGCCGAATGGGACAGGGGGCGATATTTTCCTACAATGAGCAGTTCTTC. The genes are TRBV5-6 and TRBJ2-1; 12 bases line up with TRBD1. J was trimmed by 1 base and V by 4 bases; bases with no gene match: 12. The V gene's germline CDR1 is SGHDT and CDR2 YYEEEE. The CDR3 totals 19 residues.